A selection of T cell receptor beta chains follows, all from one sample in a study of early T cells in non-severe SARS-CoV-2 infection. TCRdb passed the 5' RACE reads through MiXCR, listing each CDR3 protein once. The repertoire holds around 75,000 distinct CDR3 sequences, with under 9.5% as singletons. Sequenced input: whole blood. Receptors were obtained from an adult who was a healthcare worker with PCR-confirmed SARS-CoV-2 infection or an uninfected control (not recorded which). Both conserved end residues are part of each CDR3. The D gene is left open where the match is weak. Clone size is shown for a subset of rows, as once, few, many or a class of expanded clone.

V gene	J gene	D gene	clone size	CDR3 length	CDR3 DNA	CDR3 protein
TRBV16	TRBJ2-7	-	few	16	TGTGCCAGCAGCCAATTCTTGCAGGGATCCTCCTACGAGCAGTACTTC	CASSQFLQGSSYEQYF
TRBV20-1	TRBJ2-1	-	-	15	TGCAGTGCTAGAGATTTTCGGGACCCCACCAATGAGCAGTTCTTC	CSARDFRDPTNEQFF
TRBV9	TRBJ2-6	-	few	15	TGTGCCAGCAGCGTACGTGGAACTGGGGCCAACGTCCTGACTTTC	CASSVRGTGANVLTF
TRBV5-4	TRBJ2-6	-	many	15	TGTGCCACCTCGTTTGAGCTCTCTGGGGCCAACGTCCTGACTTTC	CATSFELSGANVLTF
TRBV7-9	TRBJ2-7	-	-	12	TGTGCCAGCAGCTTAAGGACTGACGAGCAGTACTTC	CASSLRTDEQYF
TRBV2	TRBJ2-1	-	few	15	TGTGCCAGCAGGCCCCAGGGCAGCTCCTACAATGAGCAGTTCTTC	CASRPQGSSYNEQFF
TRBV29-1	TRBJ2-5	-	-	10	TGCTGCGTTGGGGGAGAGACCCAGTACTTC	CCVGGETQYF
TRBV20-1	TRBJ2-5	TRBD2	-	15	TGCAGTGCTAGCGCTAGCGGGAGGGCCGCAGAGACCCAGTACTTC	CSASASGRAAETQYF
TRBV29-1	TRBJ2-5	TRBD1	many	14	TGCAGCGTCATCCCCGGACAGGCATCCGCGACCCAGTACTTC	CSVIPGQASATQYF
TRBV5-3	TRBJ2-3	-	once	14	TGTGCCAGAAGCTGGAGGACTATAACAGATACGCAGTATTTT	CARSWRTITDTQYF
TRBV6-5	TRBJ2-7	TRBD1	-	15	TGTGCCAGCAGACAAAACCGGGACAGTACCTACGAGCAGTACTTC	CASRQNRDSTYEQYF
TRBV20-1	TRBJ1-2	-	many	14	TGCAGTGCCAGTCCCGGGACGGACAACTATGGCTACACCTTC	CSASPGTDNYGYTF
TRBV4-3	TRBJ2-1	-	-	16	TGCGCCAGCAGCCAAGATTTTACAGAAACATACAATGAGCAGTTCTTC	CASSQDFTETYNEQFF
TRBV7-3	TRBJ2-3	TRBD2	many	16	TGTGCCAGCAGCTTGATCGGGGGGACTGTATTGGGTACGCAGTATTTT	CASSLIGGTVLGTQYF
TRBV3-1	TRBJ2-4	-	-	13	TGTGCCAGCAAAGAGCTAGCCAAAAACATTCAGTACTTC	CASKELAKNIQYF
TRBV7-8	TRBJ1-3	-	-	17	TGTGCCAGCAGCTTATTACAGTCGGGGGGATCTGGAAACACCATATATTTT	CASSLLQSGGSGNTIYF
TRBV19	TRBJ2-5	TRBD2	many	17	TGTGCCAGTAGCCCCCCCGGGACTAGCGGAAATCAAGAGACCCAGTACTTC	CASSPPGTSGNQETQYF
TRBV2	TRBJ2-7	TRBD2	many	14	TGTGCCAGCAGTGGAACTAGCGGGAGCCACGAGCAGTACTTC	CASSGTSGSHEQYF
TRBV7-9	TRBJ1-1	-	many	15	TGTGCCAGCAGCCCCAAACAGCGACTGAACACTGAAGCTTTCTTT	CASSPKQRLNTEAFF
TRBV11-2	TRBJ1-1	-	many	17	TGTGCCAGCAGCTTAGATCGGCCGGGGGCTAGGGACACTGAAGCTTTCTTT	CASSLDRPGARDTEAFF
TRBV29-1	TRBJ1-2	TRBD1	-	12	TGCAGCGCCAAGACAGGGAACTATGGCTACACCTTC	CSAKTGNYGYTF
TRBV5-1	TRBJ1-2	-	many	14	TGCGCCAGCAGGAGACAGGCAACTAACTATGGCTACACCTTC	CASRRQATNYGYTF
TRBV6-1	TRBJ2-7	TRBD1	-	14	TGTGCCAGCACCTCCGGGACAGGGGCTTACGAGCAGTACTTC	CASTSGTGAYEQYF
TRBV7-2	TRBJ1-1	-	few	14	TGTGCCAGCAGCTACCAGAGTACAAACACTGAAGCTTTCTTT	CASSYQSTNTEAFF
TRBV2	TRBJ2-1	TRBD2	many	15	TGTGCCAGCAGTCTTCTAGCGGGAGCTAACAATGAGCAGTTCTTC	CASSLLAGANNEQFF
TRBV9	TRBJ2-7	TRBD2	few	16	TGTGCCAGCAGCGTAGCTACTAGCGGGGCCTCCTACGAGCAGTACTTC	CASSVATSGASYEQYF
TRBV7-9	TRBJ2-1	TRBD2	-	16	TGTGCCAGCAGCTCTAGCGGGAGGAGCCCGCACAATGAGCAGTTCTTC	CASSSSGRSPHNEQFF
TRBV5-1	TRBJ2-1	TRBD1	few	15	TGCGCCAGCAGCTTGGGGCAGGGGGTGATCAATGAGCAGTTCTTC	CASSLGQGVINEQFF
TRBV6-5	TRBJ2-2	-	-	13	TGTGCCAGCAGCACAATAGGTCCCGGGGAGCTGTTTTTT	CASSTIGPGELFF
TRBV7-9	TRBJ1-1	TRBD1	many	15	TGTGCCAGCAGCTTAGGCGGACAGGGGAACACTGAAGCTTTCTTT	CASSLGGQGNTEAFF
TRBV5-1	TRBJ2-7	TRBD1	-	14	TGCGCCAGCAGCCCAGCGGGACAGGGGCACGAGCAGTACTTC	CASSPAGQGHEQYF
TRBV20-1	TRBJ2-5	TRBD2	-	14	TGCAGTGCGGATGGACTAGCGGGAGAAGAGACCCAGTACTTC	CSADGLAGEETQYF
TRBV7-2	TRBJ2-7	-	many	13	TGTGCCAGCACCCAGCTGGCGGGGCGGCAGCAGTACTTC	CASTQLAGRQQYF
TRBV6-2/TRBV6-3	TRBJ2-1	-	many	14	TGTGCCAGCAAACGGGATAACCTCTACAATGAGCAGTTCTTC	CASKRDNLYNEQFF
TRBV6-6	TRBJ2-6	TRBD1	few	15	TGTGCCAGCGGGACAGGGGGACGCGGGGCCAACGTCCTGACTTTC	CASGTGGRGANVLTF